This T cell receptor (beta chain) was captured in a study of blood T cell repertoires in COVID-19. On the study more broadly: The United States, Italy and Spain supplied acute and convalescent COVID-19 samples. In each case, the material was cDNA or gDNA derived from T cells, B-cell-depleted T cells, or PBMCs.

The V end was cut by 10 bases, the J end by 2 bases, with 11 bases between. Germline V gene lookup returns CDR1 ENHRY and CDR2 SYGVKD. The CDR3 spans 13 residues. In the authors' methods: Using reference gene primer amplification, nucleated cell counts were estimated. The protocol was immunoSEQ multiplex PCR, while the TCRdb copy is restricted to in-frame clones and leaves out a portion. V and J calls and clone size are copied from that table; D and trimming were computed from the DNA. Here the sample spans roughly 300,000 clones, roughly four fifths being singletons. The TCR sequence derives from a woman between 50 and 59 years old who had recovered from COVID-19. Sequenced input: peripheral blood. The V and J genes are TRBV10-3 and TRBJ1-4; no clear D gene. CDR3 bases: TGTGCCACACATGGAGGGACTAATGAAAAACTGTTTTTT. Amino acids: CATHGGTNEKLFF.